The T cell receptor (beta chain) described here comes from a study of T-cell reconstitution after alpha-beta-depleted transplantation in children (TCRdb year 2016). In terms of the full investigation: T-cell immune reconstitution after TCRalphabeta/CD19-depleted allogeneic hematopoietic cell transplantation in children was quantitatively tracked in the study by means of TCR repertoire profiling.

This specimen's time point label, per the study, means: day 60 (about 2 months) after transplantation. What the treatment or condition label conveys for this sample: allogeneic hematopoietic cell transplantation with graft depleted of TCRalphabeta T cells and CD19 B cells. TCRalphabeta/CD19-depleted allogeneic hematopoietic cell grafts were given to the transplant recipients, all of whom were children. This clonotype was counted ten times or more. The antigen it recognizes is unknown. Per-base quality was not reported, and no clone a single base away is much larger than it. The library was generated by PCR. For sequencing, an Illumina HiSeq 2500 was employed. TCR libraries were prepared with molecular barcoding, using unique molecular identifiers to normalize TCRbeta repertoire quantification. In-frame beta chains were kept once TCRdb had trimmed the public reads at Q25 with fastp and called clones with MiXCR. CDR3 protein sequences are deduplicated, and each keeps its most common genes and DNA. This sample comprises around 52,000 distinct CDR3 sequences, less than 6% of them detected only once. Of the sample, 30% to 35% is held by the ten largest clones.

The CDR3 numbers 16 residues from cysteine through phenylalanine. This entry keeps only the CDR3 DNA: 48 bases, framed from base 1. CDR1 is given as LGHDT and CDR2 as YNNKEL, both from the germline V gene (reference sequence). V loses 1 base at its end and J loses 3 bases; junction bases beyond the gene matches: 3. What the work shows at the level of the full study, not this receptor alone: The high TCRbeta diversity at day 60 in some patients was ascribed to recipient T cells and intrathymic progenitors that had survived conditioning. Over subsequent months, a decline in hyperexpanded clone frequencies was noted, and after one year, T-cell counts and TCRbeta diversity were mostly ascribed to newly produced T cells. The apparently early alphabetaT-cell count recovery about two months after transplant was reportedly dependent on only several hundred rapidly expanded clones derived from non-depleted graft cells.

This sequence was found in a female patient between 2 and 15 years old who had a stem cell transplant for aplastic anemia, so the T cells may come from the graft donor. Sequencing used PBMCs, mostly from graft donor cells, obtained 60 days after TCRalphabeta/CD19-depleted stem cell transplant. The sequence joins TRBV3-1 to TRBJ2-1, and 10 bases in between align with TRBD2. The DNA is TGTGCCAGCAGCCAAGTGTCTAGCGGGAGCTACAATGAGCAGTTCTTC. This yields the protein CASSQVSSGSYNEQFF.